A single sample is the source of the 30 T cell receptor beta chains below, sequenced in a study of shared clonotypes between healthy human individuals. The table came from immunoSEQ multiplex PCR; TCRdb's copy has only in-frame clones and leaves some out. Altogether a few million clones are present, approximately 95% being singletons, with the ten largest covering 0.35% to 0.45%. The sample taken for sequencing was naive CD4+ T cells from PBMCs. Described subset: CD45RA+ positively selected. The receptors stem from a man aged 18 to 30 in good health. Some clones in this sample may be carry-over from other donors' samples.

The CDR3 nucleotides read TGTGCCAGCGCCGCGGGGGGAGAGGCCCAGTACTTC. This codes for CASAAGGEAQYF. The chain has TRBV7-2 and TRBJ2-7, with 8 bases matching TRBD2. The V gene's germline CDR1 is SGHTA and CDR2 FQGNSA. The CDR3 covers 12 residues. The J segment lost 10 bases and the V segment lost 8 bases, leaving 10 bases of the junction unmatched.

This clone was picked up one time. The V call is TRBV2, the J call TRBJ2-5, with D possibly being TRBD1 (5 bases). The CDR3 is made up of 14 amino acids. Germline lookup yields CDR1 SNHLY and CDR2 FYNNEI. V dropped 7 bases and J dropped 2 bases, with 14 bases sitting between them. The CDR3 sequence is CASIAGYRQETQYF. As DNA, the CDR3 is TGTGCCAGCATTGCAGGGTATAGGCAAGAGACCCAGTACTTC.

The V gene is TRBV25-1, the J gene TRBJ1-1; the match to TRBD1 covers 8 bases. Trimming removed 3 bases from V and 4 bases from J; junction bases left unmatched: 10. CDR1 and CDR2 (germline): MGHDK, SYGVNS. CDR3 size: 16 residues. Written as DNA, the CDR3 is TGTGCCAGCAGTGAGTTACGGACAGGGATTGGCACTGAAGCTTTCTTT. It codes for CASSELRTGIGTEAFF.

V gene TRBV7-2 combines with J gene TRBJ1-2; tentatively, D is TRBD1 (6 bases). This CDR3 comprises 14 residues. CDR1 and CDR2 from the germline V gene are SGHTA and FQGNSA. Trimming took 3 bases from V and 5 from J, leaving 13 bases between them. The CDR3 reads CASSFTRRGYGYTF. CDR3 sequence (DNA): TGTGCCAGCAGCTTCACGAGGAGGGGGTATGGCTACACCTTC.

The chain combines TRBV5-1 with TRBJ2-2; tentatively, D is TRBD1 (6 bases). Looked up from germline, CDR1 is SGHRS and CDR2 is YFSETQ. The CDR3 contains 16 residues. Deletions cut 1 base from V and 3 bases from J, with 13 bases between. CDR3 loop: CASSLFLRGDTGELFF. The CDR3, as DNA: TGCGCCAGCAGCTTGTTTCTCAGGGGTGACACCGGGGAGCTGTTTTTT.

The V and J genes are TRBV12-5 and TRBJ1-1, with TRBD1 matching over 7 bases. CDR1 is LGHNT, CDR2 FRNRAP, per germline. CDR3 size: 13 residues. V was clipped by 3 bases and J by 8 bases; unmatched bases: 6. CDR3 sequence (DNA): TGTGCTAGTGGTTTAGGGGGCCAGATGGAAGCTTTCTTT. This translates into CASGLGGQMEAFF.

The chain uses TRBV5-4 and TRBJ2-5; D is uncertain. V lost 4 bases to trimming and J lost 1 base, with 8 bases between them. Germline V gives CDR1 SGHNT, CDR2 YYREEE (reference sequence). The CDR3 covers 13 residues. CDR3 sequence (DNA): TGTGCCAGCAGCCTTCAGGCCCAAGAGACCCAGTACTTC. This sequence encodes CASSLQAQETQYF.

The genes are TRBV2 and TRBJ2-6; 8 bases are shared with TRBD1. The CDR3 loop spans 15 amino acids. From germline, CDR1 is SNHLY and CDR2 FYNNEI. Losses at the gene ends were 7 bases for V and 0 bases for J; bases not matched to a gene: 2. In DNA form, the CDR3 reads TGTGCCAGCACAGGGGGCGTCTCTGGGGCCAACGTCCTGACTTTC. It yields the protein CASTGGVSGANVLTF.

In this sample, this clone turned up once. At the DNA level, this CDR3 is encoded by other sequences in the same sample as well. V and J are TRBV5-1 and TRBJ2-1; TRBD2 matches 15 bases. The CDR3 runs 16 residues. After removal of 3 bases from V and 4 bases from J, the junction contained 2 bases not matched to a gene. From germline, CDR1 is SGHRS and CDR2 YFSETQ. The CDR3 loop reads CASSSGLAGGYNEQFF. CDR3 in DNA: TGCGCCAGCAGCTCGGGACTAGCGGGGGGATACAATGAGCAGTTCTTC.

Here the CDR3 reads CASSSTANYGYTF. DNA of the CDR3: TGTGCCAGCAGTTCGACGGCTAACTATGGCTACACCTTC. The chain couples TRBV2 to TRBJ1-2; D gene uncertain. Germline V gene sequence: CDR1 SNHLY, CDR2 FYNNEI. The germline V and J ends were trimmed by 5 bases and 0 bases, with 7 bases remaining between them. This CDR3 is 13 amino acids long.

This chain uses TRBV28 with TRBJ1-2; D is ambiguous. In germline, CDR1 is MDHEN, CDR2 SYDVKM. V gave up 6 bases and J gave up 0 bases, with 11 bases separating them. CDR3 length equals 14 residues. The CDR3 DNA is TGTGCCAGCAGCTCGGCTGGAGCTAACTATGGCTACACCTTC. Translated: CASSSAGANYGYTF.

This chain connects TRBV28 to TRBJ1-5; D call uncertain. This CDR3 is 15 amino acids long. Looked up from germline, CDR1 is MDHEN and CDR2 is SYDVKM. Trimming removed 2 bases at V and 4 bases at J, with 12 bases between. The CDR3 reads CASSLSSLGNQPQHF. CDR3 in DNA: TGTGCCAGCAGTTTAAGTTCTCTCGGAAATCAGCCCCAGCATTTT.

This chain uses TRBV5-1 with TRBJ1-3; no clear D gene. V lost 6 bases and J lost 0, with 16 bases in between. Per germline, CDR1 SGHRS and CDR2 YFSETQ. The CDR3 has 16 amino acids. CDR3 in DNA: TGCGCCAGCACGGAAGGTCTCGTCGCCTCTGGAAACACCATATATTTT. Its translation: CASTEGLVASGNTIYF.

The V gene is TRBV28, the J gene TRBJ2-3; TRBD2 agrees at 10 bases. Losses at the gene ends were 5 bases for V and 5 bases for J; bases not matched to a gene: 4. Germline values: CDR1 MDHEN, CDR2 SYDVKM. CDR3 length equals 14 residues. The CDR3 DNA is TGTGCCAGCAGTCCTAGCGGGAGAATAGATACGCAGTATTTT. Encoded protein: CASSPSGRIDTQYF.

Here the CDR3 reads CASLPPGERNEKLFF. CDR3 DNA: TGTGCCAGCCTGCCTCCCGGAGAGCGTAATGAAAAACTGTTTTTT. The chain combines TRBV28 with TRBJ1-4; D not certain. The CDR3 sequence is 15 residues long. V lost 8 bases, J lost 4 bases, and 17 bases lay in between. Germline V CDR1 and CDR2: MDHEN, SYDVKM.

The chain recombines TRBV5-1 with TRBJ2-4; 7 bases match TRBD2. The CDR3 has 15 residues. J lost 0 bases, V lost 4 bases, and 4 bases had no gene match. Looked up from germline, CDR1 is SGHRS and CDR2 is YFSETQ. The CDR3: CASSVIAGAKNIQYF. The DNA for the CDR3 is TGCGCCAGCAGCGTTATAGCGGGAGCCAAAAACATTCAGTACTTC. Complete variable domain (other parts from reference TRBV5-1 and TRBJ2-4): KAGVTQTPRYLIKTRGQQVTLSCSPISGHRSVSWYQQTPGQGLQFLFEYFSETQRNKGNFPGRFSGRQFSNSRSEMNVSTLELGDSALYLCASSVIAGAKNIQYFGAGTRLSVL.

Only a few counts were recorded for this clone. The V call is TRBV6-6, the J call TRBJ1-1; D remains unclear. Germline CDR1 is MNHNY and CDR2 is SVGAGI (reference sequence). The CDR3 sequence is 11 residues long. Trimming took 7 bases from V and 11 from J, leaving 14 bases between them. The chain's CDR3 is CASTADREAFF. In DNA, the CDR3 is TGTGCCAGCACCGCCGACCGTGAGGCTTTCTTT.

The CDR3 DNA sequence: TGTGCCAGCAGTGAAGGGATGGGGCGCGGCTACACCTTC. Its translation: CASSEGMGRGYTF. The V and J genes are TRBV6-1 and TRBJ1-2; weak D call: TRBD1 (5 bases). Trimming took off 1 base at V and 8 bases at J, with 11 bases between the two ends. The CDR3 loop spans 13 amino acids. The V gene's germline CDR1 is MNHNS and CDR2 SASEGT.

The CDR3 coding sequence is TGCGCCAGCAGGATACTAGCGGGAGTTTCCCATGAGCAGTTCTTC. It translates to CASRILAGVSHEQFF. The chain has TRBV10-2 and TRBJ2-1; 11 bases line up with TRBD2. Per germline, CDR1 WSHSY and CDR2 SAAADI. The CDR3 is 15 amino acids. J was trimmed by 8 bases and V by 6 bases; bases with no gene match: 9.

This rearrangement joins TRBV12-2 to TRBJ2-3; the D call TRBD2 from the table was never checked on the DNA. TRBV12-2 is listed as a pseudogene. The CDR3 extends over 16 amino acids. The DNA of the CDR3 is TGTGCAAGTCGCTTAGCGCCAGGGGCGGGAGCGGATACGCAGTATTTT. The encoded protein is CASRLAPGAGADTQYF.

V is TRBV4-3 and J is TRBJ2-7, with TRBD1 identical over 9 bases. Trimming cost V 5 bases and J 6 bases; bases outside gene matches: 8. CDR3 size: 14 residues. Germline V CDR1 and CDR2: LGHNA, YSLEER. CDR3 sequence reads: CASSNRDRVSEQYF. CDR3 bases: TGCGCCAGCAGCAACCGGGACAGGGTTTCCGAGCAGTACTTC.

In its sample, this clone was seen a few times. Different DNA sequences within this sample yield the same CDR3. The V gene is TRBV2, the J gene TRBJ1-5; perhaps TRBD1 as D (6 bases). Trimming cost V 4 bases and J 1 base, with 11 bases left between them. Germline V gene lookup returns CDR1 SNHLY and CDR2 FYNNEI. This CDR3 spans 15 amino acids. The DNA for the CDR3 is TGTGCCAGCAGTGCCCAGGGGCCCAGCAATCAGCCCCAGCATTTT. Amino acids: CASSAQGPSNQPQHF.

The chain couples TRBV27 to TRBJ1-5; a possible D gene is TRBD1 (5 bases). The CDR3 length is 15 residues. V gave up 3 bases and J gave up 3 bases, with 12 bases separating them. Germline CDR1 is MNHEY and CDR2 is SMNVEV (reference sequence). CDR3 sequence reads: CASSLGGDPNQPQHF. Here the CDR3 DNA reads TGTGCCAGCAGTTTGGGGGGGGATCCCAATCAGCCCCAGCATTTT.

CDR3 residues: CASSGRQGILTWGNTIYF. The DNA of the CDR3 is TGTGCCAGCAGCGGAAGACAGGGAATATTAACATGGGGAAACACCATATATTTT. V and J are TRBV9 and TRBJ1-3, with TRBD1 matching 7 bases. Germline V gene sequence: CDR1 SGDLS, CDR2 YYNGEE. The CDR3 sequence is 18 residues long. J lost 4 bases, V lost 3 bases, and 16 bases had no gene match. The complete variable domain, with remaining parts taken from reference TRBV9 and TRBJ1-3, reads DSGVTQTPKHLITATGQRVTLRCSPRSGDLSVYWYQQSLDQGLQFLIQYYNGEERAKGNILERFSAQQFPDLHSELNLSSLELGDSALYFCASSGRQGILTWGNTIYFGEGSWLTVV.

This chain joins TRBV7-3 and TRBJ2-3; TRBD2 agrees at 9 bases. V lost 8 bases and J lost 1; bases outside the gene matches: 13. The CDR3 has 17 amino acids. Per germline, CDR1 SGHTA and CDR2 FQGTGA. The CDR3: CASHVLGLAGCTDTQYF. Written as DNA, the CDR3 is TGTGCCAGCCACGTTCTGGGGCTAGCGGGGTGCACAGATACGCAGTATTTT.

This clone appeared a single time. The rearrangement uses TRBV5-1 and TRBJ2-5; D gene unclear. V was cut by 6 bases and J by 5 bases, with 11 bases left in between. The CDR3 is 12 residues long. Germline V gene sequence: CDR1 SGHRS, CDR2 YFSETQ. CDR3 protein: CASMRIGETQYF. In DNA, the CDR3 is TGCGCCAGCATGCGGATTGGGGAGACCCAGTACTTC. The full variable domain, rest sourced from reference TRBV5-1 and TRBJ2-5, is KAGVTQTPRYLIKTRGQQVTLSCSPISGHRSVSWYQQTPGQGLQFLFEYFSETQRNKGNFPGRFSGRQFSNSRSEMNVSTLELGDSALYLCASMRIGETQYFGPGTRLLVL.

This clone was counted between two and nine times. This chain connects TRBV5-1 to TRBJ1-4; the match to TRBD1 covers 7 bases. CDR3 length equals 14 residues. Per germline, CDR1 SGHRS and CDR2 YFSETQ. The trim removed 2 bases at V and 8 bases at J, leaving 6 bases unmatched. The CDR3 spells CASSLGQAGEKLFF. CDR3 nucleotides: TGCGCCAGCAGCTTAGGACAGGCGGGGGAAAAACTGTTTTTT.

The J gene is TRBJ2-3, the V gene TRBV6-1; no clear D gene. CDR1 and CDR2 from the germline V gene are MNHNS and SASEGT. The CDR3 length is 13 residues. Trimming removed 4 bases from V and 5 bases from J, with 10 bases in between. The CDR3 reads CASSARTVDTQYF. The CDR3 coding sequence is TGTGCCAGCAGTGCCAGGACGGTAGATACGCAGTATTTT.

The V gene is TRBV28, the J gene TRBJ2-7; D ambiguous. The CDR3 extends over 16 amino acids. Trimming shortened V by 6 bases and J by 2 bases, and 20 bases separated the two germline ends. Germline lookup yields CDR1 MDHEN and CDR2 SYDVKM. The CDR3: CASSPPQFPPTYEQYF. The CDR3 DNA sequence: TGTGCCAGCAGCCCACCCCAGTTCCCACCCACCTACGAGCAGTACTTC.

This chain joins TRBV6-5 and TRBJ1-1; D ambiguous. The length of the CDR3 is 13 residues. V was shortened by 6 bases and J by 3 bases, with 11 bases between the two germline ends. The V gene's germline CDR1 is MNHEY and CDR2 SVGAGI. This CDR3 reads CASRAGRDTEAFF. The CDR3 nucleotides read TGTGCCAGCAGGGCGGGTCGGGACACTGAAGCTTTCTTT.